This T cell receptor beta chain was captured by sequencing in a study of naive and memory T cell subsets. The SP2 primer and nested alpha and beta constant region primers amplified ligated cDNA in four rounds. TCRdb reprocessed the 5' RACE reads with MiXCR, giving one entry per CDR3 protein. The table shows about 48,000 distinct CDR3 sequences, with 4.7% occurring only once. This clonotype was found many times. Germline V gene data show CDR1 as MDHEN and CDR2 as SYDVKM. Trimming took 6 bases from V and 11 from J, leaving 16 bases between them. The CDR3 has 12 amino acids. The library had UMIs added by 3' ligation of an oligonucleotide to TCR cDNA.

This sequence originates from a female donor in good health. The J gene is TRBJ1-1, the V gene TRBV28, with a tentative D call TRBD1 (6 bases). In DNA, the CDR3 is TGTGCCAGCAGCTTCACAGGGCTCGGGGCTTTCTTT. Protein product: CASSFTGLGAFF.